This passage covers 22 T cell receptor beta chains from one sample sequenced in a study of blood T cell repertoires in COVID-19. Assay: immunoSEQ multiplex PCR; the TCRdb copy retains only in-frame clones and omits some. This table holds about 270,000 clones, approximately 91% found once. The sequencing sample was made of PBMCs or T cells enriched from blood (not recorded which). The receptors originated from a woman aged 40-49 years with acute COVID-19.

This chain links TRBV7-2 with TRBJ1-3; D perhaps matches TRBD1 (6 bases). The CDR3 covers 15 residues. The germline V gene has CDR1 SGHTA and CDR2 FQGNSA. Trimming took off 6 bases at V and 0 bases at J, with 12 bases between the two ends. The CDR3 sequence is CASSSNRASGNTIYF. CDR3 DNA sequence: TGTGCCAGCAGTAGTAACAGGGCCTCTGGAAACACCATATATTTT.

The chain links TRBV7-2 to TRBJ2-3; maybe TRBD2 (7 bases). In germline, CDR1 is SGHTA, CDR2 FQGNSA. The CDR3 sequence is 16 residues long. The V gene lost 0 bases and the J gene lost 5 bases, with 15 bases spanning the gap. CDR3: CASSLALERGGDTQYF. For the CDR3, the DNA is TGTGCCAGCAGCTTAGCCTTGGAGAGGGGGGGAGATACGCAGTATTTT.

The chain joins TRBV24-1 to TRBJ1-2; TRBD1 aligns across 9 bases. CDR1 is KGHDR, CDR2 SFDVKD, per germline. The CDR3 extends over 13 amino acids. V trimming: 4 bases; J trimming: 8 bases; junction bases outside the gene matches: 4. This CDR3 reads CATSDRDRDGYTF. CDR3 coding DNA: TGTGCCACCAGTGACCGGGACAGGGACGGCTACACCTTC.

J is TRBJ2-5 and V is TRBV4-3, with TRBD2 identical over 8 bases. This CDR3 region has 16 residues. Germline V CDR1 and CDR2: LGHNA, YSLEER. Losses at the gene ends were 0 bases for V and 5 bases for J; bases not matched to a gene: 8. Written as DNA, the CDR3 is TGCGCCAGCAGCCAAGACGTCGGGAGGGCCTGGGAGACCCAGTACTTC. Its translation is CASSQDVGRAWETQYF.

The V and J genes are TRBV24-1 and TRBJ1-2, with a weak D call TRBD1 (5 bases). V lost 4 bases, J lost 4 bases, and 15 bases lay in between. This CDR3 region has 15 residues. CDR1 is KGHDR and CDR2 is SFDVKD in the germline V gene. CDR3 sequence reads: CATSEPTGGIYGYTF. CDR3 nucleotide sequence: TGTGCCACCAGTGAACCCACAGGTGGTATCTATGGCTACACCTTC.

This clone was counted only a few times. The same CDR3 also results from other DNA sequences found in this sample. CDR3 residues: CASSPGQGSEQYF. The CDR3, as DNA: TGTGCCAGCTCACCGGGACAGGGCAGCGAGCAGTACTTC. This chain connects TRBV18 to TRBJ2-7; 9 nucleotides match TRBD1. CDR3 length equals 13 residues. CDR1 KGHSH and CDR2 LQKENI come from the germline V gene. The ends lost 3 bases at V and 6 bases at J; junction bases unmatched: 3.

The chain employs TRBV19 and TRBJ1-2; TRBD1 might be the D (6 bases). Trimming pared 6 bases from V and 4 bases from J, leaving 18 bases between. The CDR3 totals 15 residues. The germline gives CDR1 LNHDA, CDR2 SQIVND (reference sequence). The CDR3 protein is CASRVQGPTLYGYTF. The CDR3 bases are TGTGCCAGTAGGGTACAGGGACCTACCCTCTATGGCTACACCTTC.

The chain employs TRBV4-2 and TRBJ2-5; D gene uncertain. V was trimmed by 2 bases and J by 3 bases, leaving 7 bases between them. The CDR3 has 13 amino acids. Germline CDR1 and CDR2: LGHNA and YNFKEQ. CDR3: CASSQWPKETQYF. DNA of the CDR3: TGTGCCAGCAGCCAATGGCCGAAAGAGACCCAGTACTTC.

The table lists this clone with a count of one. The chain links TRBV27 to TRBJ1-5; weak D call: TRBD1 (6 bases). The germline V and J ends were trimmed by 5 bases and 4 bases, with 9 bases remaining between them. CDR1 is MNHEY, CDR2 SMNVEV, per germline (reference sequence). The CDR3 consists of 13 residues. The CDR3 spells CASSQDRNQPQHF. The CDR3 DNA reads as TGTGCCAGCAGTCAAGACAGGAATCAGCCCCAGCATTTT.

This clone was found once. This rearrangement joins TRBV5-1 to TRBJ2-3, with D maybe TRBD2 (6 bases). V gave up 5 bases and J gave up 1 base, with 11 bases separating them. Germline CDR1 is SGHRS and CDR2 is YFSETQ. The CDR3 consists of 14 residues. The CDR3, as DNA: TGCGCCAGCAGTTCTACGGGAGGCACAGATACGCAGTATTTT. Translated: CASSSTGGTDTQYF.

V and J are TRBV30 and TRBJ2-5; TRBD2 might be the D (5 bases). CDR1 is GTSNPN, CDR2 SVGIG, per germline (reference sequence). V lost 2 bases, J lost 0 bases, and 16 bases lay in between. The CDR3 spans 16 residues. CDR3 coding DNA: TGTGCCTGGAGTTTATTCCAGCGGCACTACCAAGAGACCCAGTACTTC. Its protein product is CAWSLFQRHYQETQYF.

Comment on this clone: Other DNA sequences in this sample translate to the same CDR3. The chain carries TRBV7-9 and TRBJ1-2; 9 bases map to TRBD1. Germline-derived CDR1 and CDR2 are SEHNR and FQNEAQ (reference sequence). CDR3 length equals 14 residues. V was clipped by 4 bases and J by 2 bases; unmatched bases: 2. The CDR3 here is CASSSGTGNYGYTF. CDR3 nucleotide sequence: TGTGCCAGCAGCTCCGGGACAGGGAACTATGGCTACACCTTC.

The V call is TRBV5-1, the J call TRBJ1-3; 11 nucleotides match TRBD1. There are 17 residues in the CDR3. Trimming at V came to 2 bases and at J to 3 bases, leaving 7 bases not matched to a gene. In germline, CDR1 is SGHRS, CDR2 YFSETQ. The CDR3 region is CASSFGRTGGFGNTIYF. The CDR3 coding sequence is TGCGCCAGCAGCTTTGGGCGGACAGGGGGCTTTGGAAACACCATATATTTT.

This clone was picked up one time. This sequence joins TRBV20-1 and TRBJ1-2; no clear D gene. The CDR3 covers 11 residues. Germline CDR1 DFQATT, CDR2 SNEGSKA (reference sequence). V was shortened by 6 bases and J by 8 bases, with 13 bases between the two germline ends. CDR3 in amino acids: CSAPNYLGYTF. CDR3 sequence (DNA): TGCAGTGCCCCTAACTATCTGGGCTACACCTTC.

The CDR3 region is CASDQAYREKADGYTF. CDR3 in DNA: TGTGCCAGTGATCAGGCTTACAGGGAGAAGGCGGATGGCTACACCTTC. The rearrangement joins TRBV10-3 to TRBJ1-2; D might be TRBD1 (6 bases). The CDR3 consists of 16 residues. Between the trimmed V and J ends, which lost 10 bases and 6 bases, there was a span of 27 bases. Germline-derived CDR1 and CDR2 are ENHRY and SYGVKD.

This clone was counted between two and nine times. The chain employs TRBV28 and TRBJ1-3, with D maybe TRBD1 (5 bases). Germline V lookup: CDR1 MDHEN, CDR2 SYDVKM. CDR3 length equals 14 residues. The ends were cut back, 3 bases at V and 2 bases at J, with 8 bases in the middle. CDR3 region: CASSFRGTGNTIYF. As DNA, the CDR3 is TGTGCCAGCAGTTTCCGGGGGACTGGAAACACCATATATTTT.

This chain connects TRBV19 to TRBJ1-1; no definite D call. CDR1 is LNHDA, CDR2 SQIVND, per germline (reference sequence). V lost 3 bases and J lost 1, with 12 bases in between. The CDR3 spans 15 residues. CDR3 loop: CASSISRSGNTEAFF. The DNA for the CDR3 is TGTGCCAGTAGTATCAGCCGATCGGGGAACACTGAAGCTTTCTTT.

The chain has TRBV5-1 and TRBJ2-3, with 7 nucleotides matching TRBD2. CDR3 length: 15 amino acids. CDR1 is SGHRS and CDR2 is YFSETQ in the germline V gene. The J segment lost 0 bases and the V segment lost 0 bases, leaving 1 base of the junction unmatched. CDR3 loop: CASSLGAGSTDTQYF. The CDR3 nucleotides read TGCGCCAGCAGCTTGGGAGCGGGGAGCACAGATACGCAGTATTTT.

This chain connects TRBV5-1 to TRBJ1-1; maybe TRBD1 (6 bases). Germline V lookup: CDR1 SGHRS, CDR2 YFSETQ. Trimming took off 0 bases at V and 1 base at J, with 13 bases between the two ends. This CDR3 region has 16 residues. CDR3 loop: CASSLGAGDTNTEAFF. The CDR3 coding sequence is TGCGCCAGCAGCTTGGGGGCAGGGGACACGAACACTGAAGCTTTCTTT.

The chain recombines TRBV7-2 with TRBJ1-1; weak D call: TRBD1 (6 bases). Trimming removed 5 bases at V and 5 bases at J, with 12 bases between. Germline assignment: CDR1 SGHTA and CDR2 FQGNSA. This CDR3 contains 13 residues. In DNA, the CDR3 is TGTGCCAGCAGCGTACGACAGGCTACTGAAGCTTTCTTT. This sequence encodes CASSVRQATEAFF.

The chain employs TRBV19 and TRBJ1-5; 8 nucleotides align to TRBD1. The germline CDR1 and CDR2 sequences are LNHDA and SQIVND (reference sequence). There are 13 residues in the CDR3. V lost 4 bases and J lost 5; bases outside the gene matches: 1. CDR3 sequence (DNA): TGTGCCAGTAGTACAGGGGGCGATCAGCCCCAGCATTTT. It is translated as CASSTGGDQPQHF.

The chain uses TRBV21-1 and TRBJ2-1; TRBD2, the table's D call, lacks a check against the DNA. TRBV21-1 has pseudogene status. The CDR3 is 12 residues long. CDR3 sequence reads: CASGTTAMEQFF. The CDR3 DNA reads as TGTGCCAGCGGGACTACTGCAATGGAGCAGTTCTTC.